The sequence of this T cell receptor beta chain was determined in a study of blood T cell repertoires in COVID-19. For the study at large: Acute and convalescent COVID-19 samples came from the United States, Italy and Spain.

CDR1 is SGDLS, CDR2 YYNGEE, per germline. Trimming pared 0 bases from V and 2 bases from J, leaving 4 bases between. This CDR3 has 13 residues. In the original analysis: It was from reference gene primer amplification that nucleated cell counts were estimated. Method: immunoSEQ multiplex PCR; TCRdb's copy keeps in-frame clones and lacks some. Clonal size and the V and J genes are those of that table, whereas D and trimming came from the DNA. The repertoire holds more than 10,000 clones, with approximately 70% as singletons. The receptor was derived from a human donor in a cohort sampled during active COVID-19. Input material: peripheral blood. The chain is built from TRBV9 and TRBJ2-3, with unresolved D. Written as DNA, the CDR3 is TGTGCCAGCAGCGTAGCCCACACAGATACGCAGTATTTT. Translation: CASSVAHTDTQYF.